The text below deals with one TCR beta chain. Distinct nucleotide sequences in the sample also encode this CDR3. The sample comes from a study of blood T cell repertoires in COVID-19. Study background: Acute and convalescent COVID-19 specimens originated in the United States, Italy and Spain. In each case, the material was cDNA or gDNA derived from T cells, B-cell-depleted T cells, or PBMCs.

The participants were between about 18 and 90 years old and came from about two dozen US areas. Recovered status applied to Cohort 3 donors who had two consecutive negative PCRs. It also applied to those with clearance or with symptom resolution. The data were produced by immunoSEQ multiplex PCR, yet TCRdb's version contains in-frame clones alone and is incomplete. The profile shows hundreds of thousands of clones, about 90% of them singletons. Per the germline V gene, CDR1 is KGHSH and CDR2 is LQKENI. The CDR3 contains 14 residues. V was shortened by 1 base and J by 5 bases, with 9 bases between the two germline ends.

V usage is TRBV18 and J usage is TRBJ1-5; D unclear. The sequence came from a woman aged 25 to 39 who had recovered from COVID-19. The sample taken for sequencing was PBMCs or T cells enriched from blood (not recorded which). The DNA for the CDR3 is TGTGCCAGCTCACCACAGGGAGCGGATCAGCCCCAGCATTTT. It codes for CASSPQGADQPQHF.